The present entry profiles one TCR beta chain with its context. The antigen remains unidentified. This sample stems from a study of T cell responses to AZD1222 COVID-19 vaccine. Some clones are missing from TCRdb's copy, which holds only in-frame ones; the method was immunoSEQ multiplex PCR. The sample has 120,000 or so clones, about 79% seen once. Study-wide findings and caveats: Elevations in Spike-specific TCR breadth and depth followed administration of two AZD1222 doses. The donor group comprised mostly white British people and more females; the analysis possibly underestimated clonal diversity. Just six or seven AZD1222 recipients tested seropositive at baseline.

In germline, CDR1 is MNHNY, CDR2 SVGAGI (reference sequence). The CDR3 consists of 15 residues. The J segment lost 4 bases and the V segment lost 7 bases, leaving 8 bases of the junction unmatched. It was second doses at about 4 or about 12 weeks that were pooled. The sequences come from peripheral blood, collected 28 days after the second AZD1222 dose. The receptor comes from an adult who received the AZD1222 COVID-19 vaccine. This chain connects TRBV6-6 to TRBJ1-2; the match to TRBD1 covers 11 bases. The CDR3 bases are TGTGCCAGCAACGAGGGACAGGGGGGACGCTATGGCTACACCTTC. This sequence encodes CASNEGQGGRYGYTF.